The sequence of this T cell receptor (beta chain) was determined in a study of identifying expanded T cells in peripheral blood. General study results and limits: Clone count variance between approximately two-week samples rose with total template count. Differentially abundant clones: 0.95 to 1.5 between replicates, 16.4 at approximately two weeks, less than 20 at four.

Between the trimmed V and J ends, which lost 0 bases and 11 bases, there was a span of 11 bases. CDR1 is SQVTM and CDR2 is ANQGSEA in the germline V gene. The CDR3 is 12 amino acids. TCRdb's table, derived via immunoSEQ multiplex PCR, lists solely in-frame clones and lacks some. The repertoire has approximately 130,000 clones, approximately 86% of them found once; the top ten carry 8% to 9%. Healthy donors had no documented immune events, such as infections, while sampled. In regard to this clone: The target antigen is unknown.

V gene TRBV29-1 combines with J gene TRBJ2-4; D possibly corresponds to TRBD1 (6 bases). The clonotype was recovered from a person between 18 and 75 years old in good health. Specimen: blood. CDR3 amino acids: CSVEDLDRLQYF. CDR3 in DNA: TGCAGCGTTGAAGATCTGGACAGACTTCAGTACTTC.